The 26 T cell receptor beta chains given below trace back to one sample, sequenced in a study of blood T cell repertoires in COVID-19. Sequencing was performed with immunoSEQ multiplex PCR; in TCRdb, only in-frame clones are kept and a portion is missing. The table lists about 140,000 clones, around 87% of them singletons. Sequencing input: peripheral blood. The origin of the receptors is a human donor in a cohort sampled during active COVID-19.

This rearrangement joins TRBV9 to TRBJ2-7, with D tentatively TRBD1 (6 bases). Germline values: CDR1 SGDLS, CDR2 YYNGEE. V was cut by 3 bases and J by 2 bases, with 12 bases left in between. CDR3 length equals 14 residues. CDR3 sequence (DNA): TGTGCCAGCAGCGGAGGTACAGGGACCTACGAGCAGTACTTC. Amino acids: CASSGGTGTYEQYF.

The chain employs TRBV5-1 and TRBJ1-5; 8 bases fit TRBD1. The V gene end was trimmed by 4 bases and the J gene end by 2 bases; junction bases not matched to a gene: 11. Germline V lookup: CDR1 SGHRS, CDR2 YFSETQ. The CDR3 contains 17 residues. CDR3 residues: CASSPTGGYGGNQPQHF. The DNA for the CDR3 is TGCGCCAGCAGCCCAACAGGGGGTTATGGTGGCAATCAGCCCCAGCATTTT. The variable domain in full, with the rest retrieved from reference TRBV5-1 and TRBJ1-5, is KAGVTQTPRYLIKTRGQQVTLSCSPISGHRSVSWYQQTPGQGLQFLFEYFSETQRNKGNFPGRFSGRQFSNSRSEMNVSTLELGDSALYLCASSPTGGYGGNQPQHFGDGTRLSIL.

This chain uses TRBV5-1 with TRBJ2-2, with no clear D. Germline V gives CDR1 SGHRS, CDR2 YFSETQ. The CDR3 totals 15 residues. V dropped 8 bases and J dropped 4 bases, with 18 bases sitting between them. CDR3 region: CASKNDWPTTGELFF. CDR3 DNA sequence: TGCGCCAGTAAAAATGACTGGCCCACCACCGGGGAGCTGTTTTTT.

V usage is TRBV15 and J usage is TRBJ2-3; 7 bases align to TRBD1. V trimming: 3 bases; J trimming: 0 bases; junction bases outside the gene matches: 6. The CDR3 runs to 16 residues. The germline CDR1 and CDR2 sequences are LNHNV and YYDKDF (reference sequence). CDR3 DNA: TGTGCCACCAGCAGGGGTAGACAGGGCAGCACAGATACGCAGTATTTT. Its protein is CATSRGRQGSTDTQYF.

This clone was seen a single time. The chain couples TRBV4-1 to TRBJ2-3; possible D gene TRBD2, 6 bases. V was shortened by 1 base and J by 2 bases, with 7 bases between the two germline ends. Germline CDR1 MGHRA, CDR2 YSYEKL. The CDR3 contains 14 residues. CDR3 in amino acids: CASSQAGDTDTQYF. The CDR3 DNA sequence: TGCGCCAGCAGCCAAGCGGGGGACACAGATACGCAGTATTTT.

In regard to this clone: A read error may produce the germline difference seen at one junction end. Other DNA sequences in the sample encode the same CDR3. The chain recombines TRBV7-3 with TRBJ2-7, with TRBD1 identical over 9 bases. The CDR3 is 14 residues long. Per germline, CDR1 SGHTA and CDR2 FQGTGA. CDR3 region: CASSFFDRGSEQYF. CDR3 coding DNA: TGTGCCAGTAGCTTCTTCGACAGGGGGAGCGAGCAGTACTTC. Full variable domain (remainder filled in from reference TRBV7-3 and TRBJ2-7): GAGVSQTPSNKVTEKGKYVELRCDPISGHTALYWYRQSLGQGPEFLIYFQGTGAADDSGLPNDRFFAVRPEGSVSTLKIQRTERGDSAVYLCASSFFDRGSEQYFGPGTRLTVT.

The V call is TRBV7-9, the J call TRBJ2-3; 11 bases map to TRBD2. The CDR3 sequence is 16 residues long. V dropped 3 bases and J dropped 7; count of bases not matched to a gene: 9. CDR1 is SEHNR and CDR2 is FQNEAQ in the germline V gene (reference sequence). The CDR3 spells CASSLGGLAEPYTQYF. As DNA, the CDR3 is TGTGCCAGCAGCTTGGGGGGACTAGCGGAGCCTTATACGCAGTATTTT.

This chain connects TRBV28 to TRBJ1-2; tentative D call: TRBD1 (6 bases). Germline V gene sequence: CDR1 MDHEN, CDR2 SYDVKM. V lost 3 bases and J 8 bases, leaving 19 bases between the germline ends. This CDR3 comprises 15 residues. CDR3 residues: CASSFTQGARGGYTF. The DNA for the CDR3 is TGTGCCAGCAGTTTCACTCAGGGAGCTAGGGGGGGCTACACCTTC.

This chain links TRBV6-5 with TRBJ1-3; D perhaps matches TRBD1 (5 bases). Trimming took 6 bases from V and 2 from J, leaving 14 bases between them. CDR3 length equals 15 residues. Germline CDR1 MNHEY, CDR2 SVGAGI. The CDR3 nucleotides are TGTGCCAGCAGCAACGACAGAGGAACTGGAAACACCATATATTTT. This encodes CASSNDRGTGNTIYF.

V gene TRBV2 combines with J gene TRBJ2-1; D perhaps matches TRBD2 (6 bases). The V end lost 7 bases, the J end lost 0 bases, and 22 bases lay between the germline ends. The germline CDR1 and CDR2 sequences are SNHLY and FYNNEI. This CDR3 spans 18 amino acids. This CDR3 reads CASMDVGGTSSSYNEQFF. The DNA of the CDR3 is TGTGCCAGCATGGATGTCGGGGGAACGTCCAGCTCCTACAATGAGCAGTTCTTC.

Turning to this clone: Additional DNA sequences in this sample encode the identical CDR3. J is TRBJ2-3 and V is TRBV6-5, with TRBD1 matching over 7 bases. The germline gives CDR1 MNHEY, CDR2 SVGAGI. The CDR3 has 14 residues. Trimming took 6 bases from V and 0 from J; bases not matched to a gene: 3. The CDR3 here is CASRDRTSTDTQYF. The CDR3 DNA is TGTGCCAGCAGGGACAGGACTAGCACAGATACGCAGTATTTT.

The V call is TRBV7-2, the J call TRBJ2-1; TRBD2 matches at 11 bases. CDR1 and CDR2 (germline): SGHTA, FQGNSA. V shed 5 bases, J shed 5 bases, and the junction held 5 bases outside the gene matches. This CDR3 has 15 residues. CDR3 loop: CASSISGRGDNEQFF. In DNA form, the CDR3 reads TGTGCCAGCAGCATTAGCGGGAGGGGGGACAATGAGCAGTTCTTC.

This chain links TRBV19 with TRBJ2-4, with a tentative D call TRBD1 (6 bases). The CDR3 has 15 amino acids. Looked up from germline, CDR1 is LNHDA and CDR2 is SQIVND (reference sequence). Between the trimmed V and J ends, which lost 6 bases and 1 base, there was a span of 13 bases. CDR3 nucleotides: TGTGCCAGTAGAGAAACAGGGTCCGCCAAAAACATTCAGTACTTC. Protein product: CASRETGSAKNIQYF. Variable domain in full (rest from reference TRBV19 and TRBJ2-4): DGGITQSPKYLFRKEGQNVTLSCEQNLNHDAMYWYRQDPGQGLRLIYYSQIVNDFQKGDIAEGYSVSREKKESFPLTVTSAQKNPTAFYLCASRETGSAKNIQYFGAGTRLSVL.

This rearrangement joins TRBV5-1 to TRBJ2-3; 14 positions match TRBD2. Germline lookup yields CDR1 SGHRS and CDR2 YFSETQ. The CDR3 sequence is 19 residues long. V shed 2 bases and J 2 bases; nucleotides not matched to a gene: 10. CDR3 residues: CASSLRTSGRRSPTDTQYF. CDR3 sequence (DNA): TGCGCCAGCAGCTTAAGGACTAGCGGGAGGAGGAGCCCCACAGATACGCAGTATTTT. The complete variable domain, with remaining parts taken from reference TRBV5-1 and TRBJ2-3, reads KAGVTQTPRYLIKTRGQQVTLSCSPISGHRSVSWYQQTPGQGLQFLFEYFSETQRNKGNFPGRFSGRQFSNSRSEMNVSTLELGDSALYLCASSLRTSGRRSPTDTQYFGPGTRLTVL.

The chain uses TRBV7-9 and TRBJ2-1; possibly TRBD1 for D (7 bases). Germline V lookup: CDR1 SEHNR, CDR2 FQNEAQ (reference sequence). The germline V and J ends were trimmed by 4 bases and 2 bases, with 15 bases remaining between them. CDR3 length: 16 amino acids. The CDR3 loop is CASSSRQGGTYNEQFF. In DNA form, the CDR3 reads TGTGCCAGCAGCTCCCGACAGGGAGGCACCTACAATGAGCAGTTCTTC. The full variable domain, in which reference TRBV7-9 and TRBJ2-1 provide the parts outside the CDR3, is DTGVSQNPRHKITKRGQNVTFRCDPISEHNRLYWYRQTLGQGPEFLTYFQNEAQLEKSRLLSDRFSAERPKGSFSTLEIQRTEQGDSAMYLCASSSRQGGTYNEQFFGPGTRLTVL.

The rearrangement uses TRBV13 and TRBJ2-2; perhaps TRBD2 as D (5 bases). Between the trimmed V and J ends, which lost 0 bases and 2 bases, there was a span of 13 bases. This CDR3 contains 17 residues. The germline V gene has CDR1 PRHDT and CDR2 FYEKMQ (reference sequence). CDR3 bases: TGTGCCAGCAGCTTAGGTCTGCTAGCCCTAAACACCGGGGAGCTGTTTTTT. It codes for CASSLGLLALNTGELFF.

The CDR3 bases are TGCGCCAGCAGCCAAGCCGGATCGCTACTATCTGGAAACACCATATATTTT. Translated: CASSQAGSLLSGNTIYF. The chain uses TRBV4-1 and TRBJ1-3; D gene ambiguous. CDR1 is MGHRA and CDR2 is YSYEKL in the germline V gene. V gave up 1 base and J gave up 1 base, with 14 bases separating them. This CDR3 spans 17 amino acids.

V gene TRBV24-1 combines with J gene TRBJ2-3, with D perhaps TRBD1 (5 bases). The CDR3 is 16 residues long. Trimming stripped 5 bases from V and 0 bases from J, with 14 bases between. Germline V gene lookup returns CDR1 KGHDR and CDR2 SFDVKD. CDR3 residues: CATSASDSASTDTQYF. In nucleotides, the CDR3 is TGTGCCACCAGTGCAAGCGACAGCGCTAGCACAGATACGCAGTATTTT.

J is TRBJ2-7 and V is TRBV10-2; tentative D call: TRBD1 (5 bases). Trimming left V 6 bases short and J 9 bases short, with 15 bases between. This CDR3 is 12 amino acids long. CDR1 is WSHSY, CDR2 SAAADI, per germline. The CDR3 sequence: CASSDSPTLQYF. DNA of the CDR3: TGCGCCAGCAGCGACAGTCCTACGTTGCAGTACTTC.

The chain links TRBV27 to TRBJ1-1; D gene ambiguous. The V gene lost 5 bases and the J gene lost 4 bases, with 11 bases spanning the gap. The CDR3 contains 13 residues. Germline V gene lookup returns CDR1 MNHEY and CDR2 SMNVEV (reference sequence). CDR3 amino acids: CASSPAGITEAFF. CDR3 coding DNA: TGTGCCAGCAGTCCCGCGGGGATCACTGAAGCTTTCTTT.

The chain couples TRBV28 to TRBJ2-7; D is unclear. Trimming left V 8 bases short and J 2 bases short, with 13 bases between. From germline, CDR1 is MDHEN and CDR2 SYDVKM. The CDR3 loop spans 13 amino acids. The CDR3 DNA sequence: TGTGCCAGCGATGACCCAACTACCTACGAGCAGTACTTC. It yields the protein CASDDPTTYEQYF.

V is TRBV5-1 and J is TRBJ1-4; no clear D. V lost 0 bases to trimming and J lost 8 bases, with 11 bases between them. The length of the CDR3 is 14 residues. CDR1 and CDR2 from the germline V gene are SGHRS and YFSETQ. The CDR3 region is CASSLGGGGEKLFF. The DNA for the CDR3 is TGCGCCAGCAGCTTGGGAGGAGGTGGGGAAAAACTGTTTTTT.

The V call is TRBV30, the J call TRBJ1-1; tentative D call: TRBD1 (5 bases). V lost 2 bases, J lost 10 bases, and 14 bases lay in between. This CDR3 spans 12 amino acids. Germline values: CDR1 GTSNPN, CDR2 SVGIG (reference sequence). The DNA for the CDR3 is TGTGCCTGGAGTCCCGAGAGGAGGGGAGCTTTCTTT. As protein: CAWSPERRGAFF.

About this clone itself: At one end the junction does not follow the germline gene, possibly because of a read error. This chain links TRBV7-7 with TRBJ2-2, with TRBD1 identical over 9 bases. The CDR3 length is 17 residues. The germline V gene has CDR1 SSHAT and CDR2 FNYEAQ (reference sequence). Written as DNA, the CDR3 is TGTGCTAGCAGCTTAGATTGGGACAGGGCGAACACCGGGGAGCTGTTTTTT. Its protein product is CASSLDWDRANTGELFF.

The V gene is TRBV6-5, the J gene TRBJ2-7; D unresolved. Trimming left V 3 bases short and J 0 bases short, with 12 bases between. This CDR3 region has 15 residues. Germline V CDR1 and CDR2: MNHEY, SVGAGI. The CDR3 DNA is TGTGCCAGCAGTTATAGTCTCGAAGCCTCCTACGAGCAGTACTTC. Translated, it gives CASSYSLEASYEQYF.

V usage is TRBV2 and J usage is TRBJ2-1; 14 bases fit TRBD2. Trimming removed 5 bases from V and 5 bases from J; junction bases left unmatched: 11. The CDR3 length is 18 residues. The germline V gene has CDR1 SNHLY and CDR2 FYNNEI. CDR3 DNA: TGTGCCAGCAGTCCTAACCGTGGACTAGCGGGGGGACACAATGAGCAGTTCTTC. As protein: CASSPNRGLAGGHNEQFF.